The following is a T cell receptor (beta chain) sequence with its context. What it binds is unknown. This sample was included in a study of T cell responses to AZD1222 COVID-19 vaccine. Study-level findings and limits: Spike-specific TCR breadth and depth went up after people got two AZD1222 doses. All repertoire sampling was performed exclusively after the peak T cell response. Within unmutated variant regions lay the reported targets of nearly half of spike-specific TCRs. Spike-wide vaccine-associated CD4 TCRs dominated at 160-218 and 743-854.

This CDR3 has 12 amino acids. The V segment lost 7 bases and the J segment 4 bases; nucleotides outside the gene matches: 2. Per germline, CDR1 SQVTM and CDR2 ANQGSEA. Assay: immunoSEQ multiplex PCR; the TCRdb copy retains only in-frame clones and omits some. The data contain approximately 100,000 clones, 80% to 95% of them singletons. The TCR sequence derives from an adult in good health. The sequencing here drew on peripheral blood, taken on day 0 of AZD1222 vaccination. The chain combines TRBV29-1 with TRBJ1-1; TRBD1 matches 11 bases. CDR3 protein: CSAGTGGTEAFF. DNA for the CDR3: TGCAGCGCAGGGACAGGGGGCACTGAAGCTTTCTTT.